This paragraph reports one TCR beta chain. No antigen is known for it. The repertoire was sequenced with immunoSEQ multiplex PCR; TCRdb's copy has only in-frame clones and lacks some. The sample holds 97,000 or so clones; 70% to 90% are singletons and the top ten take 3% to 4.5%. The data are from a study of cytomegalovirus exposure and HLA in healthy donors. Background on the study: The approximately 110 validation repertoires used a platform that matched the one used for the 600 to 750 first-cohort repertoires, as a later analysis reported. Overall study findings and caveats: Associated with cytomegalovirus, according to the listing, were about 160 TCR beta chains.

This receptor was identified in a woman between 25 and 40 years old in good health and CMV-seronegative. Sequencing was carried out using PBMCs.

CDR3 DNA sequence: TGTGCCAGCAGTCTACAGGGATGGGGCGTCGAGCAGTACTTC. Translating gives CASSLQGWGVEQYF. J is TRBJ2-7 and V is TRBV28, with a weak D call TRBD1 (6 bases). From germline, CDR1 is MDHEN and CDR2 SYDVKM. Trimming removed 5 bases from V and 6 bases from J, with 17 bases in between. There are 14 residues in the CDR3.